Listed below are T cell receptor beta chains from one sample, sequenced in a study of Ad26.COV2.S vaccination and SARS-CoV-2 variants. Clones were sequenced by immunoSEQ multiplex PCR, and TCRdb holds only the in-frame ones, with some missing. The sample records around 450,000 clones, more than 75% being singletons. The sample was peripheral blood, taken in a trial of Ad26.COV2.S vaccine versus placebo. The receptors derive from a person between 18 and 65 years old who received the Ad26.COV2.S COVID-19 vaccine or a placebo. Both conserved end residues are part of each CDR3. The order of the fields is clone size, V gene, J gene, D gene, CDR3 length, CDR3 protein, CDR3 DNA. D genes are given only for firm matches. A row's size may be missing; if present it is once, few, many or a size class.

clone_size: NA; v_call: TRBV28; j_call: TRBJ2-5; d_call: NA; cdr3_length: 11; cdr3_aa: CASSPQETQYF; cdr3_nt: TGTGCCAGCAGTCCTCAAGAGACCCAGTACTTC
clone_size: NA; v_call: TRBV18; j_call: TRBJ1-3; d_call: TRBD1; cdr3_length: 19; cdr3_aa: CASSPPVKDRLLSGNTIYF; cdr3_nt: TGTGCCAGCTCACCACCGGTAAAGGACAGGCTCTTGAGTGGAAACACCATATATTTT
clone_size: NA; v_call: TRBV7-9; j_call: TRBJ1-2; d_call: TRBD1; cdr3_length: 16; cdr3_aa: CASSSPDRGWDYGYTF; cdr3_nt: TGTGCCAGCAGCTCCCCAGACAGGGGCTGGGACTATGGCTACACCTTC
clone_size: NA; v_call: TRBV5-3; j_call: TRBJ2-4; d_call: TRBD1; cdr3_length: 15; cdr3_aa: CARSRTGVAKNIQYF; cdr3_nt: TGTGCCAGAAGCCGGACAGGGGTAGCCAAAAACATTCAGTACTTC
clone_size: once; v_call: TRBV12-3/TRBV12-4; j_call: TRBJ1-5; d_call: NA; cdr3_length: 13; cdr3_aa: CASSLRQNQPQHF; cdr3_nt: TGTGCCAGCAGTTTAAGACAGAATCAGCCCCAGCATTTT
clone_size: NA; v_call: TRBV28; j_call: TRBJ2-2; d_call: TRBD1; cdr3_length: 19; cdr3_aa: CASSFFASGAGTVAGELFF; cdr3_nt: TGTGCCAGCAGTTTTTTCGCCAGTGGGGCCGGGACAGTCGCCGGGGAGCTGTTTTTT
clone_size: NA; v_call: TRBV6-4; j_call: TRBJ2-1; d_call: NA; cdr3_length: 14; cdr3_aa: CASSVGLGADEQFF; cdr3_nt: TGTGCCAGCAGTGTGGGACTGGGAGCCGATGAGCAGTTCTTC
clone_size: NA; v_call: TRBV5-1; j_call: TRBJ2-1; d_call: TRBD1; cdr3_length: 16; cdr3_aa: CASSLVGQVSYNEQFF; cdr3_nt: TGCGCCAGCAGCTTGGTTGGACAGGTCTCCTACAATGAGCAGTTCTTC
clone_size: NA; v_call: TRBV20-1; j_call: TRBJ1-1; d_call: NA; cdr3_length: 10; cdr3_aa: CSAGGTEAFF; cdr3_nt: TGCAGTGCCGGGGGAACTGAAGCTTTCTTT
clone_size: NA; v_call: TRBV7-2; j_call: TRBJ1-5; d_call: NA; cdr3_length: 14; cdr3_aa: CASSLSPSNQPQHF; cdr3_nt: TGTGCCAGCAGCTTATCCCCTAGCAATCAGCCCCAGCATTTT
clone_size: NA; v_call: TRBV28; j_call: TRBJ1-2; d_call: NA; cdr3_length: 16; cdr3_aa: CASSVTRTSFVYGYTF; cdr3_nt: TGTGCCAGCAGTGTTACCAGGACCTCATTCGTCTATGGCTACACCTTC
clone_size: NA; v_call: TRBV9; j_call: TRBJ2-3; d_call: NA; cdr3_length: 12; cdr3_aa: CASSVGADTQYF; cdr3_nt: TGTGCCAGCAGCGTAGGAGCGGATACGCAGTATTTT
clone_size: NA; v_call: TRBV19; j_call: TRBJ2-4; d_call: TRBD2; cdr3_length: 19; cdr3_aa: CASSRTSGGPPQEGNIQYF; cdr3_nt: TGTGCCAGTAGTAGGACTAGCGGGGGGCCGCCACAAGAGGGGAACATTCAGTACTTC
clone_size: NA; v_call: TRBV20-1; j_call: TRBJ2-7; d_call: NA; cdr3_length: 10; cdr3_aa: CSADRNEQYF; cdr3_nt: TGCAGTGCGGACAGAAACGAGCAGTACTTC
clone_size: NA; v_call: TRBV7-2; j_call: TRBJ2-5; d_call: NA; cdr3_length: 15; cdr3_aa: CASLKPGIVGETQYF; cdr3_nt: TGTGCCAGCTTAAAACCAGGCATAGTTGGAGAGACCCAGTACTTC
clone_size: NA; v_call: TRBV6-5; j_call: TRBJ1-4; d_call: TRBD1; cdr3_length: 14; cdr3_aa: CASRKDRGDEKLFF; cdr3_nt: TGTGCCAGCAGGAAGGACAGGGGTGACGAAAAACTGTTTTTT
clone_size: NA; v_call: TRBV6-5; j_call: TRBJ1-1; d_call: NA; cdr3_length: 11; cdr3_aa: CASTRNTEAFF; cdr3_nt: TGTGCCAGCACCCGGAACACTGAAGCTTTCTTT
clone_size: once; v_call: TRBV19; j_call: TRBJ2-3; d_call: NA; cdr3_length: 13; cdr3_aa: CASSIAFTDTQYF; cdr3_nt: TGTGCCAGTAGTATTGCCTTCACAGATACGCAGTATTTT
clone_size: NA; v_call: TRBV12-3/TRBV12-4; j_call: TRBJ1-2; d_call: TRBD1; cdr3_length: 13; cdr3_aa: CASSSTGDYGYTF; cdr3_nt: TGTGCCAGCAGTTCGACAGGGGACTATGGCTACACCTTC
clone_size: NA; v_call: TRBV18; j_call: TRBJ2-3; d_call: TRBD2; cdr3_length: 17; cdr3_aa: CASSPPTSGTPTDTQYF; cdr3_nt: TGTGCCAGCTCACCACCGACTAGCGGCACCCCCACAGATACGCAGTATTTT